This T cell receptor beta chain stems from a study of vaccination effects on CD4 cells after COVID-19 (dated 2022 in TCRdb). With regard to the full study: Participants received two doses of either the BNT162b2 or the mRNA-1273 mRNA SARS-CoV-2 vaccine. Pre-vaccine samples from two convalescent patients were drawn 16 days and one week before the first dose, 142 and 148 days after COVID-19 diagnosis. SARS-CoV-2 spike-specific CD4+ TCR repertoires were compared before and after mRNA vaccination in COVID-19 convalescent patients and in infection-naive vaccine recipients. A total of around eleven COVID-19 convalescent patients and a handful of SARS-CoV-2-naive healthy vaccine recipients were included in the full study. The Oncomine TCR Beta short-read assay on an Illumina iSeq 100 was used to sequence cultures from other donors in the study. On the study overall, not on this receptor specifically: Limitations of the study were the small number of convalescent patients and the absence of early post-infection timepoints. In convalescent patients, the post-vaccine spike-reactive repertoire consisted mainly of new vaccine-induced clones, largely distinct from infection-induced clones. Both infection-induced and vaccine-induced clones contracted markedly at late post-vaccination timepoints, which is consistent with waning T cell responses.

Libraries were made using the immunoSEQ multiplex PCR assay. TCR beta CDR3 sequencing was performed on DNA from the cultured, isolated CD4+ T cells. The paper's data handling went like this. Non-productive TCR sequences were removed and reads were trimmed to the CDR3 region, keeping CDR3s of at least 7 amino acids. Antigen-specific clonotypes were identified using the MANAFEST web app by comparison of expansion in peptide wells against reference cultures. To count as positive, a clone had to show expansion at FDR<0.05 compared with the reference and with all other wells, an odds ratio above 5, and a frequency above 0.1% in two replicate wells. Cross-reactive clonotypes were defined as significantly expanded in SARS-CoV-2 spike wells and in at least one common cold coronavirus spike condition. Using the stringdist R package, CDR3 similarity was measured by Levenshtein distance, and unrooted trees were constructed with ape in R 3.6.1. TCRdb carries this immuneACCESS record with in-frame sequences only. Its versions omit some clonotypes, under half of them owing to an unresolved V gene in the studies checked, with the rest unexplained. V, J and clone size derive from that table, while D and trimming were established from the DNA sequence. Here the sample has nearly 45,000 clones; roughly 65% occur a single time. The biggest ten clones account for around a third of the sample.

The ViraFEST assay stimulated PBMC with viral peptide pools and then used TCR sequencing to identify antigen-specific CD4+ T cell clonotypes by expansion. After around 10 days of culture, CD4+ T cells were isolated with the EasySep CD4+ T cell isolation kit. PCR-confirmed SARS-CoV-2 infection had occurred in convalescent patients between March and December 2020, before the Alpha, Beta and Delta variants emerged in the United States. Each well held around 2 million PBMC cultured in IMDM containing approximately 5% human AB serum, 9 to 10 IU/ml IL-2 and gentamicin, along with roughly 10 ug/ml peptides. Half of the culture medium was replaced with fresh IL-2-containing medium on days 3 and 7. Unless otherwise noted, each peptide stimulation condition was cultured in triplicate wells. Using Ficoll-Paque Plus gradient centrifugation, PBMC were separated from whole blood and then either used fresh or cryopreserved at -140C. The QIAamp micro DNA kit was used to extract genomic DNA from the cultured CD4+ T cells.

This clone was seen a handful of times. Its antigen is unknown. No base quality values were provided; no much bigger clone lies one nucleotide off. From its cysteine to its phenylalanine, the CDR3 spans 16 amino acids. Of the read, only the CDR3 DNA is kept; its 48 bases are in frame from base 1. Trimming takes 6 bases off V and 3 bases off J; junction bases not matched to a gene: 12. Sequences KGHSH (CDR1) and LQKENI (CDR2) are obtained from the germline V gene. The chain links TRBV18 with TRBJ2-7, with 9 central nucleotides matching TRBD1. The sample in question was CD4+ T cells from PBMCs cultured with a peptide pool, obtained before COVID-19 vaccination. The clonotype comes from a human donor who had a prior SARS-CoV-2 infection. The CDR3 region has the sequence CASSPGTGSFDYEQYF. The sequence in DNA is TGTGCCAGCTCCCCCGGGACAGGGAGTTTCGACTACGAGCAGTACTTC.